Listed here is a single T cell receptor beta chain. Its antigen is still unknown. The sample comes from a study of beta chain features in type 1 diabetes. Findings and limits, study-wide: VDJ junctions from patients with type 1 diabetes contained fewer insertions and more deletions. All four CD4+ subsets from Type 1 diabetes patients carried moderately but significantly shorter TCRB CDR3s.

Reverse transcription of all isolated RNA meant that expressed TCRB transcripts were sequenced. The repertoire was sequenced with immunoSEQ multiplex PCR; TCRdb's copy has only in-frame clones and lacks some. The table records about 40,000 clones, approximately 50% of them present only once. Sorted populations all had greater than 95% purity. V lost 4 bases to trimming and J lost 6 bases, with 6 bases between them. The CDR3 totals 11 residues. The germline CDR1 and CDR2 sequences are SNHLY and FYNNEI. Sequencing was carried out using central memory CD4+ T cells from blood. V is TRBV2 and J is TRBJ1-2; D gene ambiguous. This clonotype was obtained from a woman aged 18-35 years in good health. The CDR3 loop is CASSALDGYTF. The CDR3 coding sequence is TGTGCCAGCAGTGCTCTAGATGGCTACACCTTC.